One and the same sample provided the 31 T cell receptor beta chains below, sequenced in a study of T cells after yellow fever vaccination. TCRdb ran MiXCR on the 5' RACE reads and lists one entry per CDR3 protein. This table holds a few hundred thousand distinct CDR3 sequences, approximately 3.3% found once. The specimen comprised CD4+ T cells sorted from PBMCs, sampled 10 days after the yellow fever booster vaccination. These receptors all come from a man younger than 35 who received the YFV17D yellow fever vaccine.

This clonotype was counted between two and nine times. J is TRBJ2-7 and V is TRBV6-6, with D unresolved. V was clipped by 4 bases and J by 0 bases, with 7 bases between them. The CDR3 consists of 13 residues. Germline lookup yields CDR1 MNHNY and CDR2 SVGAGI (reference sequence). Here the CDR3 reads CASSFATSYEQYF. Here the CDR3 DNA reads TGTGCCAGCAGTTTTGCCACCTCCTACGAGCAGTACTTC.

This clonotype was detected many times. The DNA for the CDR3 is TGTGCCAGCAGCCGGGGGCTCGGCACAGATACGCAGTATTTT. Protein sequence: CASSRGLGTDTQYF. The chain recombines TRBV7-2 with TRBJ2-3; possibly TRBD1 or TRBD2 for D (6 bases each). V lost 5 bases and J lost 1, with 10 bases in between. The V gene's germline CDR1 is SGHTA and CDR2 FQGNSA. The CDR3 is 14 amino acids.

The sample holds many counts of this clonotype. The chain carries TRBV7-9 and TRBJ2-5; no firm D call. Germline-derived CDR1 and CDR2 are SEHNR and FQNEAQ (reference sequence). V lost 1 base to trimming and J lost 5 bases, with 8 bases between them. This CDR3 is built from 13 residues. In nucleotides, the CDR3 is TGTGCCAGCAGCTTAGTCGGTGTGGAGACCCAGTACTTC. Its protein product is CASSLVGVETQYF.

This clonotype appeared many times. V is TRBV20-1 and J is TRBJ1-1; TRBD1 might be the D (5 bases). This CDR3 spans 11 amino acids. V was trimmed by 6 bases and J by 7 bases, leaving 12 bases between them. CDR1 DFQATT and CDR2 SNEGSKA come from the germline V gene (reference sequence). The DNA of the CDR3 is TGCAGTGCGAGTAGACAGTATGAAGCTTTCTTT. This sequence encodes CSASRQYEAFF.

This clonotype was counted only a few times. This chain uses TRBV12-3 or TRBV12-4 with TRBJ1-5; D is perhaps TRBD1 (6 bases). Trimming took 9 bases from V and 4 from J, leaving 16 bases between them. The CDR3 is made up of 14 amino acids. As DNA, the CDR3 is TGTGCCAGTCGACCAGGACAGATTAATCAGCCCCAGCATTTT. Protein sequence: CASRPGQINQPQHF.

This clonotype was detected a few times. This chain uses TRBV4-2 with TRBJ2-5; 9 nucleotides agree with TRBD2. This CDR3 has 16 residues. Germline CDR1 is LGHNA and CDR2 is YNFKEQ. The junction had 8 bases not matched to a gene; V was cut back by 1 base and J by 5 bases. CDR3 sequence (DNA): TGTGCCAGCAGCCAAGGCGGGGGGGCCGGCGCTGAGACCCAGTACTTC. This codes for CASSQGGGAGAETQYF.

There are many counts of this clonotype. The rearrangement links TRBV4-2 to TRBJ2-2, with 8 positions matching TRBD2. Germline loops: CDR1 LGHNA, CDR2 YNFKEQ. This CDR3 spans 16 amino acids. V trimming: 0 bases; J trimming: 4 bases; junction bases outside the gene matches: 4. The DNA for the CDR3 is TGTGCCAGCAGCCAAGAGACACTAGCGGTCACCGGGGAGCTGTTTTTT. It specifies CASSQETLAVTGELFF.

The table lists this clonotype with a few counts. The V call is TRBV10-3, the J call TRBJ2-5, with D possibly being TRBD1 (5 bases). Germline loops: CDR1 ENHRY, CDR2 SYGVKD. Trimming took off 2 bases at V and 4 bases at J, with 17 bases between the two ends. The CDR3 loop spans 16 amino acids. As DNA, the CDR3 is TGTGCCATCAGTGAGGGCGACAGTCTGGGCCGAGAGACCCAGTACTTC. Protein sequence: CAISEGDSLGRETQYF.

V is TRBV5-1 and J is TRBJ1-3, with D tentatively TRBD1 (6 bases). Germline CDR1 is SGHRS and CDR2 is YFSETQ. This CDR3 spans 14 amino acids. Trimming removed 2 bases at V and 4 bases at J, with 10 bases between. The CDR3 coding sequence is TGCGCCAGCAGCTTCTCCGACAGGGGAAACACCATATATTTT. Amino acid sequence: CASSFSDRGNTIYF.

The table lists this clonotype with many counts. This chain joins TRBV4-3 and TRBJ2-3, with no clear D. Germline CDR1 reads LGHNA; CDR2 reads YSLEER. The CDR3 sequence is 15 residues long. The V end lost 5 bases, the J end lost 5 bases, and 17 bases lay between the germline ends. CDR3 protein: CASSANRQRRDTQYF. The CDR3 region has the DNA TGCGCCAGCAGCGCTAATCGGCAGCGCAGAGATACGCAGTATTTT.

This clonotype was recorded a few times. CDR3 in DNA: TGTGCCAGCAGTAGGGGACTAGCGGGGGCCACAGATACGCAGTATTTT. It is translated as CASSRGLAGATDTQYF. The gene calls are TRBV12-3 or TRBV12-4 and TRBJ2-3; 14 bases are shared with TRBD2. The CDR3 is 16 amino acids. After removal of 5 bases from V and 2 bases from J, the junction contained 3 bases not matched to a gene.

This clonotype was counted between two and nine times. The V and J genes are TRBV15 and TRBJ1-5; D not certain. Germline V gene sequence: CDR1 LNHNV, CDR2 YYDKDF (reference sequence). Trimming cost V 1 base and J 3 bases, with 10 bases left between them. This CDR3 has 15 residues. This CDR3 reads CATSRARTFNQPQHF. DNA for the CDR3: TGTGCCACCAGCAGAGCGAGGACCTTCAATCAGCCCCAGCATTTT.

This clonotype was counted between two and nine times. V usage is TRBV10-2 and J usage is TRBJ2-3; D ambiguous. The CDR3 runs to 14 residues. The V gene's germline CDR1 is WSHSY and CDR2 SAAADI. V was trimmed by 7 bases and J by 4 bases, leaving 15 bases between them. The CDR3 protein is CASTLAAFSDTQYF. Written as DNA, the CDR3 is TGCGCCAGCACGTTGGCGGCATTCTCAGATACGCAGTATTTT.

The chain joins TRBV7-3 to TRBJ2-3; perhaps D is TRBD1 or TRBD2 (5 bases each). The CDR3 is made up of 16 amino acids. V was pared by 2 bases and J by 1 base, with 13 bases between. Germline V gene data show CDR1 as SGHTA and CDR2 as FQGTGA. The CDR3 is CASSLGAEVRTDTQYF. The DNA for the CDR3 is TGTGCCAGCAGCTTAGGGGCGGAGGTTCGCACAGATACGCAGTATTTT.

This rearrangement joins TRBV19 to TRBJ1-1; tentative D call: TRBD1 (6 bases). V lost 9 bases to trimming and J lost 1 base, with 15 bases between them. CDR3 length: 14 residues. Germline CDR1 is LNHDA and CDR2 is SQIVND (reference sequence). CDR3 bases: TGTGCCAGCTGTGTTACAGGGACGAACACTGAAGCTTTCTTT. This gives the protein CASCVTGTNTEAFF.

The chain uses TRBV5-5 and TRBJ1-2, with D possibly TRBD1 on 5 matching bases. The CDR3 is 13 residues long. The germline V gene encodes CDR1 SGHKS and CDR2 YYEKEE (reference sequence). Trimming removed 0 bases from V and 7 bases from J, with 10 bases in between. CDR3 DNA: TGTGCCAGCAGCTTGGGGGGCGAGGCTGGCTACACCTTC. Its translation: CASSLGGEAGYTF. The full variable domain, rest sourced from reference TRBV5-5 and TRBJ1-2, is DAGVTQSPTHLIKTRGQQVTLRCSPISGHKSVSWYQQVLGQGPQFIFQYYEKEERGRGNFPDRFSARQFPNYSSELNVNALLLGDSALYLCASSLGGEAGYTFGSGTRLTVV.

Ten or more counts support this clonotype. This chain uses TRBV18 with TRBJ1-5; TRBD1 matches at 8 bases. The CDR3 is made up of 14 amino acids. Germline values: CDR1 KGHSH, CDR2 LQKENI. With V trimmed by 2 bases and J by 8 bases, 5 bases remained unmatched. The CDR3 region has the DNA TGTGCCAGCTCACCAATTCACAGGGGGGAGCCCCAGCATTTT. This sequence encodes CASSPIHRGEPQHF. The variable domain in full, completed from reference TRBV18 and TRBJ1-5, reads NAGVMQNPRHLVRRRGQEARLRCSPMKGHSHVYWYRQLPEEGLKFMVYLQKENIIDESGMPKERFSAEFPKEGPSILRIQQVVRGDSAAYFCASSPIHRGEPQHFGDGTRLSIL.

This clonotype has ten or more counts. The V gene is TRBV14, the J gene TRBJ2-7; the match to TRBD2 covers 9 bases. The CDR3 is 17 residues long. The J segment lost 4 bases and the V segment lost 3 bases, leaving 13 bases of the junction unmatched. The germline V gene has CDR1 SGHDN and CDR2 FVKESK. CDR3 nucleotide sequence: TGTGCCAGCAGCCACCCGACATCTAGCGGGGTGACGTACGAGCAGTACTTC. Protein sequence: CASSHPTSSGVTYEQYF.

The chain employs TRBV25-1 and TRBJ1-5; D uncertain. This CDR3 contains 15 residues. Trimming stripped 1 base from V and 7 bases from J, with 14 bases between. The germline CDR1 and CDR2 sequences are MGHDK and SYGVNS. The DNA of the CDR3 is TGTGCCAGCAGTGAATCTCCCGCGGTCCGCCAGCCCCAGCATTTT. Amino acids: CASSESPAVRQPQHF.

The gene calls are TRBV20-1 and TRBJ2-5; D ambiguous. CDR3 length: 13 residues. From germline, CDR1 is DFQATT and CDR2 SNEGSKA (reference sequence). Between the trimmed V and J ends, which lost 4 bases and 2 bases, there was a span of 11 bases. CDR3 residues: CSATTPGQETQYF. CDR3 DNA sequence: TGCAGTGCTACGACCCCAGGTCAAGAGACCCAGTACTTC.

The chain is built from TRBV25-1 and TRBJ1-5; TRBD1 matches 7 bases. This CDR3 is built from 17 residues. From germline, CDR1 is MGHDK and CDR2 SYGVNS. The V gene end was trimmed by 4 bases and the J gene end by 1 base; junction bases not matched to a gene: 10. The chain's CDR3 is CASSGPADRVSNQPQHF. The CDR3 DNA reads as TGTGCCAGCAGTGGCCCCGCCGACAGGGTGAGCAATCAGCCCCAGCATTTT. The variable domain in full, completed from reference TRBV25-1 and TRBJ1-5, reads EADIYQTPRYLVIGTGKKITLECSQTMGHDKMYWYQQDPGMELHLIHYSYGVNSTEKGDLSSESTVSRIRTEHFPLTLESARPSHTSQYLCASSGPADRVSNQPQHFGDGTRLSIL.

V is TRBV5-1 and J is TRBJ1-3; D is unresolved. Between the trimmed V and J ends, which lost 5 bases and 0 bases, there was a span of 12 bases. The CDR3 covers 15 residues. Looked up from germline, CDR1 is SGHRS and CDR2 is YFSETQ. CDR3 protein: CASRNSLSSGNTIYF. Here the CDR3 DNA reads TGCGCCAGCAGAAACAGCCTATCCTCTGGAAACACCATATATTTT. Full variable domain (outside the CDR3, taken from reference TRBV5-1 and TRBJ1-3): KAGVTQTPRYLIKTRGQQVTLSCSPISGHRSVSWYQQTPGQGLQFLFEYFSETQRNKGNFPGRFSGRQFSNSRSEMNVSTLELGDSALYLCASRNSLSSGNTIYFGEGSWLTVV.

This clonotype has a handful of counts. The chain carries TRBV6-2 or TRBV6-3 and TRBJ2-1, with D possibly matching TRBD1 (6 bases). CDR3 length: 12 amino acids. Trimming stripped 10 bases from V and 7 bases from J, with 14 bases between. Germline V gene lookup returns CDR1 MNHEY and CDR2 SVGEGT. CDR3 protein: CATYRVGNEQFF. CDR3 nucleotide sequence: TGTGCCACATACAGGGTCGGAAATGAGCAGTTCTTC.

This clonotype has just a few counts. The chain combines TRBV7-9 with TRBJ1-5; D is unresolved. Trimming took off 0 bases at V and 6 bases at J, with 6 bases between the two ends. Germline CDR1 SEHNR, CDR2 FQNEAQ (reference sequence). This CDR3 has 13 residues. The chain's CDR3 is CASSLAEPQPQHF. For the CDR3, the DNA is TGTGCCAGCAGCTTAGCGGAGCCTCAGCCCCAGCATTTT.

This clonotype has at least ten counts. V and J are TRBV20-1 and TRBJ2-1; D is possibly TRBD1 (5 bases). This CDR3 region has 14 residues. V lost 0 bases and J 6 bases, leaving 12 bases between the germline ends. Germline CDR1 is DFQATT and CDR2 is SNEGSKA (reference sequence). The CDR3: CSARDRQNPNEQFF. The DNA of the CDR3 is TGCAGTGCTAGAGATAGACAGAACCCCAATGAGCAGTTCTTC.

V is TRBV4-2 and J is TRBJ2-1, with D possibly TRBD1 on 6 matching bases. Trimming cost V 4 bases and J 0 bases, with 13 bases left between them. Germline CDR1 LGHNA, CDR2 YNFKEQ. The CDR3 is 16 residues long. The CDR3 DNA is TGTGCCAGCAGCCCCCGGGACACCTTCTCCTACAATGAGCAGTTCTTC. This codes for CASSPRDTFSYNEQFF.

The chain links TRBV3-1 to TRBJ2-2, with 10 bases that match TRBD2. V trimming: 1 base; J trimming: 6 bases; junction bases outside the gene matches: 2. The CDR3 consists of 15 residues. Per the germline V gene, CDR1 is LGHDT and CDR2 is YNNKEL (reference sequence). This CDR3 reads CASSQVTSGPGELFF. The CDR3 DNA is TGTGCCAGCAGCCAAGTGACTAGCGGGCCCGGGGAGCTGTTTTTT.

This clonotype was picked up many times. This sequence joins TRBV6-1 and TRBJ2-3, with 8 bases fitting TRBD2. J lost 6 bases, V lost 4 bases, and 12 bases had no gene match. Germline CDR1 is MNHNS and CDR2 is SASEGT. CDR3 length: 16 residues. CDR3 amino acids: CASSVQGSGTLDTQYF. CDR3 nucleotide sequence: TGTGCCAGCAGTGTTCAAGGTAGCGGGACTTTGGATACGCAGTATTTT.

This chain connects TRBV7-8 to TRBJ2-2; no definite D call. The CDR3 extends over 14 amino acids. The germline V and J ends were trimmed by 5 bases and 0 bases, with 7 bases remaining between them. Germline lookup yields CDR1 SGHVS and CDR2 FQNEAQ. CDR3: CASSAVANTGELFF. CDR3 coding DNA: TGTGCCAGCAGCGCAGTCGCGAACACCGGGGAGCTGTTTTTT. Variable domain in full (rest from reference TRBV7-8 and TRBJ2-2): GAGVSQSPRYKVAKRGQDVALRCDPISGHVSLFWYQQALGQGPEFLTYFQNEAQLDKSGLPSDRFFAERPEGSVSTLKIQRTQQEDSAVYLCASSAVANTGELFFGEGSRLTVL.

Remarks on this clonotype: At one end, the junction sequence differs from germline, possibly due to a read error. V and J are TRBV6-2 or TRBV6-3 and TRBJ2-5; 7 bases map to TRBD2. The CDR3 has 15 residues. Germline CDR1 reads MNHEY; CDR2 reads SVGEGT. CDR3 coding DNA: TGTGCCAGCAGTCACTCGAAGCGGGGTCGAGAGACCCAGTACTTC. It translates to CASSHSKRGRETQYF.

The CDR3 nucleotides read TGCAGCGTTGGAAGGGACGGGCTCTATGGCTACACCTTC. This encodes CSVGRDGLYGYTF. The chain recombines TRBV29-1 with TRBJ1-2; D perhaps matches TRBD1 (5 bases). The V gene's germline CDR1 is SQVTM and CDR2 ANQGSEA. This CDR3 contains 13 residues. The V and J ends lost 4 bases and 4 bases respectively, with 13 bases between them.